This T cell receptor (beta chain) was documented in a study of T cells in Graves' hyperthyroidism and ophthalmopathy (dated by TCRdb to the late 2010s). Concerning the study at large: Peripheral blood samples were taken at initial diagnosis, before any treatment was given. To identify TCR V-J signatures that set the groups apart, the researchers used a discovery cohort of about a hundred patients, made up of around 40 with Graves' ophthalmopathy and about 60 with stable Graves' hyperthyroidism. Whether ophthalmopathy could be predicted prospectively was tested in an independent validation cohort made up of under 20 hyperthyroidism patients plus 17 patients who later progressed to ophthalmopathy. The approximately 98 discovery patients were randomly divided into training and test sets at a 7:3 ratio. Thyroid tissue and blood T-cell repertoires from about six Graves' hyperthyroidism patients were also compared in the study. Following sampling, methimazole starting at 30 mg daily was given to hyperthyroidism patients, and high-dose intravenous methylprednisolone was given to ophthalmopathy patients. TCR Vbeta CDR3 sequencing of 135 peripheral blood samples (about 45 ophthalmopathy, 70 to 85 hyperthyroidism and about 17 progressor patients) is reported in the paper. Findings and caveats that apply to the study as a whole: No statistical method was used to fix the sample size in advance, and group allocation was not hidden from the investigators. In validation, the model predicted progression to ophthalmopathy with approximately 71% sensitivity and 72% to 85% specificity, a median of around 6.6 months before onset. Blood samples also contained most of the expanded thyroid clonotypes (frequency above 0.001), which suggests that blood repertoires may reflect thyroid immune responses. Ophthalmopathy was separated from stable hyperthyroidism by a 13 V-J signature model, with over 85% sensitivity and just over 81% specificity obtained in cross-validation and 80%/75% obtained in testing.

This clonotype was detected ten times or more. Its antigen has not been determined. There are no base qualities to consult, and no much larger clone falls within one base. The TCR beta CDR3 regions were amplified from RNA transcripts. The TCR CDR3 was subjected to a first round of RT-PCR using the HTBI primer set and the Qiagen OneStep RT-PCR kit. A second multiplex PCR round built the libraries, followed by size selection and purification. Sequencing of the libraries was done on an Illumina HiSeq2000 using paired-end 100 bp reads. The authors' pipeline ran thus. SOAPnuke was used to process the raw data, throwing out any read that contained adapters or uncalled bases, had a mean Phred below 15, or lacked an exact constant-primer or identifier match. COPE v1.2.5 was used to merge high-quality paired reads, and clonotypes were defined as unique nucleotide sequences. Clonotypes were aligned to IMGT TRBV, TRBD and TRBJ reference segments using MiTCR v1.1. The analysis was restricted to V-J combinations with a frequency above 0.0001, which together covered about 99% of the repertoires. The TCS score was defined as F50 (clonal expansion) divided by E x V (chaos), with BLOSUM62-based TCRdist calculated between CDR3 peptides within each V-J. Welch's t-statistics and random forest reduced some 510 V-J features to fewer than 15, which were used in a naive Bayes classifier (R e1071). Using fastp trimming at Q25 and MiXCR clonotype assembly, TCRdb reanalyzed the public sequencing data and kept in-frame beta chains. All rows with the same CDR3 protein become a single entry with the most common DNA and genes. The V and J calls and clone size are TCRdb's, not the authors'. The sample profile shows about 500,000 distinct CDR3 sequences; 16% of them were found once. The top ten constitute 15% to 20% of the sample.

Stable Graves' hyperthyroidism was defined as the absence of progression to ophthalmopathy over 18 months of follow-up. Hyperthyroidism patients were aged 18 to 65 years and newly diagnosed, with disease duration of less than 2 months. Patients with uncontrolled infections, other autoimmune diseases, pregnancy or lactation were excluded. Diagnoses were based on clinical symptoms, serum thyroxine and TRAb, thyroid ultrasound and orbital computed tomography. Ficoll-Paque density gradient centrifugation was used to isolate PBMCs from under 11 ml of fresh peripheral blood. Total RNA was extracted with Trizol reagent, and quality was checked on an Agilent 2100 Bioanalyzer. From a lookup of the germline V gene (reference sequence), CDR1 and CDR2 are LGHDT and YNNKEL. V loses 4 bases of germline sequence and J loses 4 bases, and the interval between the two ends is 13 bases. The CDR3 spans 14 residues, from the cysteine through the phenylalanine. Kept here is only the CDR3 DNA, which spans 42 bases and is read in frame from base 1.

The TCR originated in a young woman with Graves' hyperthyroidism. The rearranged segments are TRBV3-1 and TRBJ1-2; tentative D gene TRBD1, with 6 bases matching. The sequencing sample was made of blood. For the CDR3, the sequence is CASSLPGHSYGYTF. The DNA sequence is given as TGTGCCAGCAGCCTTCCGGGACATAGCTATGGCTACACCTTC.